This is a list of T cell receptor beta chains from one sample in a study of beta chain features in type 1 diabetes. Here immunoSEQ multiplex PCR was the method, and the copy in TCRdb shows in-frame clones only, minus some. Seen here are around 41,000 clones, 65% to 80% observed once, and the top ten hold about 1.6%. The material sequenced was Tregs from blood. Receptors were obtained from a man aged 25 to 40 with type 1 diabetes. Some clones in this sample may be carry-over from other donors' samples. The CDR3 runs from the conserved cysteine through the conserved F or W. Fields, in order: V gene, J gene, clone size, CDR3 protein. Rows may omit the clone size; those that give it use once, few, many or a size class.

TRBV4-2	TRBJ1-5	NA	CASSQDTRTTSNQPQHF
TRBV14	TRBJ2-2	NA	CASSDSGGSGELFF
TRBV5-1	TRBJ2-2	NA	CASSFEATGELFF
TRBV9	TRBJ2-3	NA	CASSPRTSGVSDTQYF
TRBV2	TRBJ2-2	NA	CAASGTSGAGELFF
TRBV5-5	TRBJ2-5	few	CASSVTDSPRETQYF
TRBV5-4	TRBJ2-5	once	CASSLSASGGWETQYF
TRBV10-3	TRBJ2-7	few	CAISGGPNEQYF
TRBV27	TRBJ1-6	NA	CASSLRAQGANLPSPLHF
TRBV4-2	TRBJ2-7	NA	CASSQVVGSGDYEQYF